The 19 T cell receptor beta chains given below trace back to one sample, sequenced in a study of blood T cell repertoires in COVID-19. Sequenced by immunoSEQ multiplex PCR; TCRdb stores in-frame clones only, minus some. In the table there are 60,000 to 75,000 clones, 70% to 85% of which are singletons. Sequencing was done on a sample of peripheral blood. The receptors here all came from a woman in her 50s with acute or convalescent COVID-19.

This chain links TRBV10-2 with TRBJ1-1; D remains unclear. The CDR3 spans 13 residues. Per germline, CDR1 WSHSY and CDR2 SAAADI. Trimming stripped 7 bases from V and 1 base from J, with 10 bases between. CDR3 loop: CASNRQPNTEAFF. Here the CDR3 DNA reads TGCGCCAGCAATAGACAACCGAACACTGAAGCTTTCTTT.

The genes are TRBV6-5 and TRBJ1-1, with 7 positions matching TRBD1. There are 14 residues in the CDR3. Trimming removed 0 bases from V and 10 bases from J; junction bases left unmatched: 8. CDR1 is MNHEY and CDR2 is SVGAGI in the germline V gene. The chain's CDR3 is CASSYSKTGNLAFF. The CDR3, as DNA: TGTGCCAGCAGTTACTCGAAGACAGGGAATCTAGCTTTCTTT.

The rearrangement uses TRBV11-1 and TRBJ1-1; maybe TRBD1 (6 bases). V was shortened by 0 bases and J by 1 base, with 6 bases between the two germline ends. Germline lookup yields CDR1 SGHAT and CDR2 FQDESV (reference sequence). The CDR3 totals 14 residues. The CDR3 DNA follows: TGTGCCAGCAGCTTAGCAGGGGGGAACACTGAAGCTTTCTTT. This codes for CASSLAGGNTEAFF.

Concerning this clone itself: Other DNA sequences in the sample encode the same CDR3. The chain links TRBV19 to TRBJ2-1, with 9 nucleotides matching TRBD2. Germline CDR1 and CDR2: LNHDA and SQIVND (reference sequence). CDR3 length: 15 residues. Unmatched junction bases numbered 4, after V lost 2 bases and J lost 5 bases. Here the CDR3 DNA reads TGTGCCAGTAGTATACGTCTAGCGGGAAACAATGAGCAGTTCTTC. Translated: CASSIRLAGNNEQFF. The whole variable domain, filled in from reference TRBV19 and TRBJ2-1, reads DGGITQSPKYLFRKEGQNVTLSCEQNLNHDAMYWYRQDPGQGLRLIYYSQIVNDFQKGDIAEGYSVSREKKESFPLTVTSAQKNPTAFYLCASSIRLAGNNEQFFGPGTRLTVL.

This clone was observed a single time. As DNA, the CDR3 is TGCAGCGTTGAGCTGTACTCGCATGAAAAACTGTTTTTT. Translating it yields CSVELYSHEKLFF. V is TRBV29-1 and J is TRBJ1-4; D gene ambiguous. Trimming cost V 3 bases and J 6 bases, with 11 bases left between them. Germline CDR1 and CDR2: SQVTM and ANQGSEA. The CDR3 is 13 residues long.

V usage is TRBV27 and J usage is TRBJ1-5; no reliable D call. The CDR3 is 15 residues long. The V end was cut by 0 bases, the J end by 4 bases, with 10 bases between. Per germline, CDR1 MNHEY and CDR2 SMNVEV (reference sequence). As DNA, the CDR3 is TGTGCCAGCAGTTTATCGGGCGGGGTAAATCAGCCCCAGCATTTT. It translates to CASSLSGGVNQPQHF.

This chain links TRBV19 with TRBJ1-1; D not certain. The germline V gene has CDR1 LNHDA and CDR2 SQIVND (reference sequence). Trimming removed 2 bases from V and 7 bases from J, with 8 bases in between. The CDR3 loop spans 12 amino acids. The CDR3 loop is CASSIFGDEAFF. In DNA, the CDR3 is TGTGCCAGTAGTATATTTGGAGATGAAGCTTTCTTT.

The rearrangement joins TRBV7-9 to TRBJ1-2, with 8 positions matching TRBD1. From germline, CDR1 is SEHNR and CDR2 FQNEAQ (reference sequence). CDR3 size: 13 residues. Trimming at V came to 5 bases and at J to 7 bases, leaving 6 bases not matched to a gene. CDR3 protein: CASSPGGLSGYTF. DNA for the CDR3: TGTGCCAGCAGCCCAGGGGGCCTGAGTGGCTACACCTTC.

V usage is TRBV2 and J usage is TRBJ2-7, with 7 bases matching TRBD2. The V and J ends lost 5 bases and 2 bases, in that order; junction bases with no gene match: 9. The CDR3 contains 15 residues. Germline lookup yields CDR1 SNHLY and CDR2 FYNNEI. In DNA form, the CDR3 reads TGTGCCAGCAGTTTCACTAGCGCCATCCCCTACGAGCAGTACTTC. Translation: CASSFTSAIPYEQYF.

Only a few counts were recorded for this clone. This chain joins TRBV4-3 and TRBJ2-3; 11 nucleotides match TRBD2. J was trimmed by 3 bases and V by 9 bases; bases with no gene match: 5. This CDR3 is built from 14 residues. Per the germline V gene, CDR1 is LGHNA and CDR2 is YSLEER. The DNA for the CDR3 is TGCGCCAGTTCGAGGACTAGCGGGACAGATACGCAGTATTTT. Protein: CASSRTSGTDTQYF.

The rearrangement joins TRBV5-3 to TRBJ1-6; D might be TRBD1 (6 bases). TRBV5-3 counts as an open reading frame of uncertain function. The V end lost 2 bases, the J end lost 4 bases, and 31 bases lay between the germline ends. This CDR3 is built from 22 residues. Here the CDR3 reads CARSLLIPHGRGTQGYNSPLHF. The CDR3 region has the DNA TGTGCCAGAAGCTTATTAATACCCCACGGCCGGGGAACGCAGGGGTATAATTCACCCCTCCACTTT.

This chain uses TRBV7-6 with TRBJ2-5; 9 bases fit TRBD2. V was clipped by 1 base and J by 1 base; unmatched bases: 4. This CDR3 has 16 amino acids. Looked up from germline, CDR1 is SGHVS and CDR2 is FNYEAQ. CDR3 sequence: CASSLGPAGGQETQYF. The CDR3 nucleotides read TGTGCCAGCAGCTTAGGCCCAGCGGGGGGCCAAGAGACCCAGTACTTC. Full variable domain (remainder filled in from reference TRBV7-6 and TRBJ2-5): GAGVSQSPRYKVTKRGQDVALRCDPISGHVSLYWYRQALGQGPEFLTYFNYEAQQDKSGLPNDRFSAERPEGSISTLTIQRTEQRDSAMYRCASSLGPAGGQETQYFGPGTRLLVL.

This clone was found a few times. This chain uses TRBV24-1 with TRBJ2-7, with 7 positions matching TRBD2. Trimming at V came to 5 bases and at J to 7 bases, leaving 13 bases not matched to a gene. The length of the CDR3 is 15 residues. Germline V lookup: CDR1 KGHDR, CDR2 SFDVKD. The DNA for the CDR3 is TGTGCCACCAGTGCCCATGGGAGGGTAGCAGGGGAGCAGTACTTC. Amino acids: CATSAHGRVAGEQYF.

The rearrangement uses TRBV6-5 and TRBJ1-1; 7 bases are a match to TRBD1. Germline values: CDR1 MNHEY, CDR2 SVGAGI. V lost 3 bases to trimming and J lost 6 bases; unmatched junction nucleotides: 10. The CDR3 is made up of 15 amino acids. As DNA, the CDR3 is TGTGCCAGCAGTTATCGAGACAGGGTAGTCTCTGAAGCTTTCTTT. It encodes CASSYRDRVVSEAFF.

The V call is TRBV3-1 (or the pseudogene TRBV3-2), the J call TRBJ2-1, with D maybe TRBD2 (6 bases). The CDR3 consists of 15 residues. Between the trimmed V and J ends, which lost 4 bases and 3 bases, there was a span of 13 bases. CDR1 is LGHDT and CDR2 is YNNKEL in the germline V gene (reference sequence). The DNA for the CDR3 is TGTGCCAGCAGCCTCACCAGGCGGGGCTACAATGAGCAGTTCTTC. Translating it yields CASSLTRRGYNEQFF.

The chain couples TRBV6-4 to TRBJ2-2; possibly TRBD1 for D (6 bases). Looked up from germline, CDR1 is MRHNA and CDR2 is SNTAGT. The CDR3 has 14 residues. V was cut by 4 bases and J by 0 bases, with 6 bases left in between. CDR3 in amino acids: CASSGQANTGELFF. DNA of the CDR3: TGTGCCAGCAGTGGACAGGCGAACACCGGGGAGCTGTTTTTT.

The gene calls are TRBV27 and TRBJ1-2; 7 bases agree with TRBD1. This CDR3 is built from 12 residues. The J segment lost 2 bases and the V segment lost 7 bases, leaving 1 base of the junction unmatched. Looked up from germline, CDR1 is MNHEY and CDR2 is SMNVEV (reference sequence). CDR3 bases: TGTGCCAGCATGGGACAGAACTATGGCTACACCTTC. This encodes CASMGQNYGYTF.

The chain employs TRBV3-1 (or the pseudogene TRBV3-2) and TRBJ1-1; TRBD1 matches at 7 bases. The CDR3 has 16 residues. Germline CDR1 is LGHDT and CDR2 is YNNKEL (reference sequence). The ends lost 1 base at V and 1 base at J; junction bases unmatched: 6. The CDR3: CASSQALGQPNTEAFF. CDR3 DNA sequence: TGTGCCAGCAGCCAAGCTCTGGGACAGCCGAACACTGAAGCTTTCTTT.

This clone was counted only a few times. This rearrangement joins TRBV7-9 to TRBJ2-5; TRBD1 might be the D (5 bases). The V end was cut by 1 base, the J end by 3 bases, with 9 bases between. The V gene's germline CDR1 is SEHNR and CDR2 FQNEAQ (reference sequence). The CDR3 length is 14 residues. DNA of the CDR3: TGTGCCAGCAGCTTAGGTGTAGGGGAAGAGACCCAGTACTTC. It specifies CASSLGVGEETQYF.